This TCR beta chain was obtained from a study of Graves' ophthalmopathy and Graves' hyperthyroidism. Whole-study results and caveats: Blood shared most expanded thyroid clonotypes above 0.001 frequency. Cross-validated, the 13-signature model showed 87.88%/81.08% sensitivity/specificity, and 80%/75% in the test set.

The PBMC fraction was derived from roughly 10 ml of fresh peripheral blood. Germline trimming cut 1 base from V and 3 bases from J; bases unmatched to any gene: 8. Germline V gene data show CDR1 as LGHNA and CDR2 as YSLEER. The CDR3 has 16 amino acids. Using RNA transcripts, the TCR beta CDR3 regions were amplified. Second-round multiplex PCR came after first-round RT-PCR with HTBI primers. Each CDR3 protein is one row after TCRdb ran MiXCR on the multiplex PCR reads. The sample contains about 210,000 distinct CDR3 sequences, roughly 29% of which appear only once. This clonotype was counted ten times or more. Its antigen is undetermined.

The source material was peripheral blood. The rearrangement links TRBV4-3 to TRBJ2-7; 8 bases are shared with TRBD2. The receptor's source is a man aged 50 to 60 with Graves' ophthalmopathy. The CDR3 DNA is TGCGCCAGCAGCCAAGGTAGCCCGGGACTAGTCTACGAGCAGTACTTC. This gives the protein CASSQGSPGLVYEQYF.